Each of the 30 T cell receptor beta chains below was sequenced from the same sample in a study of cytomegalovirus exposure and HLA in healthy donors. The repertoire was sequenced with immunoSEQ multiplex PCR; TCRdb's copy has only in-frame clones and lacks some. The sample has about 110,000 clones; roughly 88% are singletons. What was sequenced was PBMCs. The source is a woman between 18 and 29 years old in good health and CMV-seronegative.

This clone was recorded only once. The rearrangement uses TRBV7-8 and TRBJ2-3; D unclear. V was shortened by 0 bases and J by 0 bases, with 7 bases between the two germline ends. Germline lookup yields CDR1 SGHVS and CDR2 FQNEAQ. The CDR3 is 15 residues long. The DNA for the CDR3 is TGTGCCAGCAGCTTAGCAGGCGGTAGCACAGATACGCAGTATTTT. This translates into CASSLAGGSTDTQYF.

This clone was seen only once. V gene TRBV2 combines with J gene TRBJ1-2; 8 bases align to TRBD1. The V gene's germline CDR1 is SNHLY and CDR2 FYNNEI. This CDR3 is built from 16 residues. Losses at the gene ends were 6 bases for V and 5 bases for J; bases not matched to a gene: 14. The CDR3: CASSLTGEVIGYGYTF. The CDR3 bases are TGTGCCAGCAGCCTGACAGGGGAGGTTATTGGGTATGGCTACACCTTC. The complete variable domain, with remaining parts taken from reference TRBV2 and TRBJ1-2, reads EPEVTQTPSHQVTQMGQEVILRCVPISNHLYFYWYRQILGQKVEFLVSFYNNEISEKSEIFDDQFSVERPDGSNFTLKIRSTKLEDSAMYFCASSLTGEVIGYGYTFGSGTRLTVV.

Only a few counts were recorded for this clone. The chain recombines TRBV9 with TRBJ1-6, with 8 bases lining up with TRBD1. The CDR3 has 15 residues. Germline CDR1 SGDLS, CDR2 YYNGEE. V was pared by 4 bases and J by 10 bases, with 10 bases of the junction left unmatched. CDR3 nucleotide sequence: TGTGCCAGCAGCCTGGGACAGGCAGGGGCCTCACCCCTCCACTTT. As protein: CASSLGQAGASPLHF. The full variable domain, with the rest looked up from reference TRBV9 and TRBJ1-6, is DSGVTQTPKHLITATGQRVTLRCSPRSGDLSVYWYQQSLDQGLQFLIQYYNGEERAKGNILERFSAQQFPDLHSELNLSSLELGDSALYFCASSLGQAGASPLHFGNGTRLTVT.

The V and J genes are TRBV2 and TRBJ1-6; D is unclear. This CDR3 contains 12 residues. CDR1 is SNHLY and CDR2 is FYNNEI in the germline V gene. Trimming pared 9 bases from V and 7 bases from J, leaving 10 bases between. DNA for the CDR3: TGTGCCAGTGGTCCAGCGAATTCACCCCTCCACTTT. Translation: CASGPANSPLHF.

The rearrangement links TRBV4-1 to TRBJ1-4; D is unclear. V lost 2 bases to trimming and J lost 12 bases, with 16 bases between them. Germline values: CDR1 MGHRA, CDR2 YSYEKL. CDR3 size: 14 residues. The DNA for the CDR3 is TGCGCCAGCAGCCAAAAGGCGGCCGGGAGAGAACTGTTTTTT. Protein product: CASSQKAAGRELFF.

The chain couples TRBV7-2 to TRBJ1-6; 11 nucleotides match TRBD1. This CDR3 comprises 19 residues. CDR1 and CDR2 from the germline V gene are SGHTA and FQGNSA. Trimming at V came to 4 bases and at J to 10 bases, leaving 18 bases not matched to a gene. CDR3 coding DNA: TGTGCCAGCAGCTCCTCTTCCGGGACAGGGGGTTGGGGTCGGTCACCCCTCCACTTT. It encodes CASSSSSGTGGWGRSPLHF.

The V call is TRBV29-1, the J call TRBJ1-2, with a possible D match to TRBD1 (6 bases). The CDR3 spans 13 residues. Germline V gene data show CDR1 as SQVTM and CDR2 as ANQGSEA. Trimming removed 7 bases at V and 2 bases at J, with 14 bases between. DNA for the CDR3: TGCAGCGGAGGGCCTGGGACAAACTATGGCTACACCTTC. It encodes CSGGPGTNYGYTF.

The rearrangement joins TRBV15 to TRBJ1-2; 10 bases align to TRBD1. Trimming at V came to 2 bases and at J to 7 bases, leaving 16 bases not matched to a gene. CDR1 is LNHNV, CDR2 YYDKDF, per germline (reference sequence). The CDR3 is 18 amino acids. The CDR3 DNA reads as TGTGCCACCAGCAGATCCACTTCCTTGGACAGGGGGAAGGGTGGCTACACCTTC. It codes for CATSRSTSLDRGKGGYTF.

CDR3 in amino acids: CASSYRQGFPYEQYF. DNA of the CDR3: TGTGCCAGCAGTTATAGACAGGGATTCCCCTACGAGCAGTACTTC. This chain connects TRBV6-5 to TRBJ2-7; 7 bases map to TRBD1. Per the germline V gene, CDR1 is MNHEY and CDR2 is SVGAGI. The CDR3 is 15 amino acids. V shed 3 bases, J shed 2 bases, and the junction held 7 bases outside the gene matches.

V and J are TRBV18 and TRBJ2-1; D is perhaps TRBD2 (6 bases). V was pared by 4 bases and J by 1 base, with 8 bases between. The CDR3 is 14 amino acids. Germline V gene sequence: CDR1 KGHSH, CDR2 LQKENI. The DNA for the CDR3 is TGTGCCAGCTCACTTGGGGGGTCCTACAATGAGCAGTTCTTC. As protein: CASSLGGSYNEQFF.

This clone was picked up a small number of times. This chain links TRBV5-6 with TRBJ2-1; unclear D gene. The CDR3 has 13 residues. The V gene's germline CDR1 is SGHDT and CDR2 YYEEEE. Trimming removed 0 bases from V and 8 bases from J, with 9 bases in between. The chain's CDR3 is CASSLAPGHEQFF. CDR3 in DNA: TGTGCCAGCAGCTTGGCCCCAGGCCATGAGCAGTTCTTC.

The chain is built from TRBV9 and TRBJ1-1; 9 bases line up with TRBD1. The CDR3 covers 14 residues. The V gene end was trimmed by 3 bases and the J gene end by 5 bases; junction bases not matched to a gene: 5. In germline, CDR1 is SGDLS, CDR2 YYNGEE. Here the CDR3 DNA reads TGTGCCAGCAGCGGGACAGGGGTGAGTACTGAAGCTTTCTTT. Protein: CASSGTGVSTEAFF.

This clone was picked up a small number of times. The rearrangement uses TRBV13 and TRBJ2-7, with D tentatively TRBD1 (5 bases). Germline V gene sequence: CDR1 PRHDT, CDR2 FYEKMQ (reference sequence). Between the trimmed V and J ends, which lost 4 bases and 0 bases, there was a span of 13 bases. CDR3 length: 15 residues. The CDR3 DNA sequence: TGTGCCAGCAGCTCTAGGGGCCATGACTCCTACGAGCAGTACTTC. This codes for CASSSRGHDSYEQYF.

The chain is built from TRBV2 and TRBJ2-7; unclear D gene. Per the germline V gene, CDR1 is SNHLY and CDR2 is FYNNEI. This CDR3 has 17 amino acids. Trimming cost V 1 base and J 5 bases, with 21 bases left between them. The CDR3, as DNA: TGTGCCAGCAGTGAAGTGCCTCTCGGTTTTCTCCGTGACGAGCAGTACTTC. Residues: CASSEVPLGFLRDEQYF.

The chain uses TRBV5-6 and TRBJ1-1, with no clear D. The CDR3 length is 13 residues. Trimming cost V 4 bases and J 2 bases, with 9 bases left between them. Germline V gene sequence: CDR1 SGHDT, CDR2 YYEEEE. The CDR3 here is CASSKTPNTEAFF. The CDR3 DNA follows: TGTGCCAGCAGCAAGACACCTAACACTGAAGCTTTCTTT.

The chain employs TRBV19 and TRBJ1-1, with TRBD1 identical over 7 bases. CDR3 size: 13 residues. The V gene's germline CDR1 is LNHDA and CDR2 SQIVND (reference sequence). The junction had 6 bases not matched to a gene; V was cut back by 6 bases and J by 5 bases. The CDR3 DNA reads TGTGCCAGTAGAACTAGGGGGCGGACTGAAGCTTTCTTT. Protein: CASRTRGRTEAFF.

The V and J genes are TRBV13 and TRBJ1-1; possibly TRBD1 for D (5 bases). The CDR3 extends over 14 amino acids. Germline assignment: CDR1 PRHDT and CDR2 FYEKMQ (reference sequence). Trimming removed 4 bases at V and 1 base at J, with 10 bases between. The CDR3 loop is CASSWGLGNTEAFF. In DNA form, the CDR3 reads TGTGCCAGCAGCTGGGGCTTGGGGAACACTGAAGCTTTCTTT.

This chain links TRBV2 with TRBJ2-5; D gene unclear. Trimming cost V 7 bases and J 2 bases, with 11 bases left between them. The CDR3 spans 13 residues. Per germline, CDR1 SNHLY and CDR2 FYNNEI. The CDR3 DNA reads TGTGCCAGCATAAGAACAGAGCAAGAGACCCAGTACTTC. Translated: CASIRTEQETQYF.

The rearrangement joins TRBV5-1 to TRBJ2-5; a possible D gene is TRBD1 (5 bases). Germline V CDR1 and CDR2: SGHRS, YFSETQ. This CDR3 comprises 14 residues. Trimming removed 10 bases from V and 1 base from J, with 17 bases in between. CDR3 amino acids: CAGPPGWAQETQYF. In nucleotides, the CDR3 is TGCGCCGGCCCGCCAGGGTGGGCCCAAGAGACCCAGTACTTC.

V and J are TRBV29-1 and TRBJ2-7, with D maybe TRBD1 (6 bases). This CDR3 has 14 amino acids. The V and J ends lost 3 bases and 0 bases respectively, with 12 bases between them. Germline loops: CDR1 SQVTM, CDR2 ANQGSEA. CDR3 coding DNA: TGCAGCGTTGAGCCCGGGGACAACTCCTACGAGCAGTACTTC. This translates into CSVEPGDNSYEQYF.

The chain couples TRBV28 to TRBJ2-5; weak D call: TRBD1 (5 bases). Germline V CDR1 and CDR2: MDHEN, SYDVKM. Trimming shortened V by 4 bases and J by 2 bases, and 8 bases separated the two germline ends. The CDR3 totals 13 residues. The CDR3 region has the DNA TGTGCCAGCAGTTGGCCAGGGCAAGAGACCCAGTACTTC. Its translation: CASSWPGQETQYF.

The chain uses TRBV5-6 and TRBJ2-3; 7 nucleotides line up with TRBD1. The length of the CDR3 is 15 residues. CDR1 is SGHDT, CDR2 YYEEEE, per germline. V was pared by 4 bases and J by 0 bases, with 5 bases of the junction left unmatched. The chain's CDR3 is CASSPRGPSTDTQYF. The CDR3 DNA is TGTGCCAGCAGCCCTAGGGGGCCCAGCACAGATACGCAGTATTTT.

This clone has just a few counts. In DNA form, the CDR3 reads TGTGCCAGCACTGAGGCAGGTCAAGGTCAGCCCCAGCATTTT. As protein: CASTEAGQGQPQHF. The chain uses TRBV2 and TRBJ1-5; D is unclear. CDR3 length equals 14 residues. V dropped 7 bases and J dropped 6 bases, with 16 bases sitting between them. Germline CDR1 reads SNHLY; CDR2 reads FYNNEI.

Notes on this clone: A junction end diverges from the germline sequence, so it may reflect a read error. This chain's CDR3 is CASSDGTGLEANF. CDR3 in DNA: TGTGCCAGCAGTGACGGGACAGGTCTCGAAGCTAACTTT. V gene TRBV25-1 combines with J gene TRBJ1-1; 8 positions agree with TRBD1. The CDR3 runs to 13 residues. Germline V lookup: CDR1 MGHDK, CDR2 SYGVNS.

This chain joins TRBV6-6 and TRBJ2-5; tentatively, D is TRBD1 (6 bases). The V gene's germline CDR1 is MNHNY and CDR2 SVGAGI (reference sequence). V was pared by 5 bases and J by 1 base, with 11 bases between. The CDR3 consists of 14 residues. Written as DNA, the CDR3 is TGTGCCAGCAGTCCCGGGGACATCCAAGAGACCCAGTACTTC. It translates to CASSPGDIQETQYF.

The chain joins TRBV7-7 to TRBJ2-1, with 16 bases aligning to TRBD2. The germline V gene encodes CDR1 SSHAT and CDR2 FNYEAQ (reference sequence). The CDR3 consists of 17 residues. V shed 4 bases and J 14 bases; nucleotides not matched to a gene: 14. This chain's CDR3 is CASSSTRGLAGGLDKFF. CDR3 in DNA: TGTGCCAGCAGCTCTACCCGGGGACTAGCGGGGGGGCTTGATAAGTTCTTC.

The CDR3 nucleotides are TGTGCCAGCAGTTTAGAAGCTCGGACTAGCGGGGGATTTAGCTCCTACGAGCAGTACTTC. It is translated as CASSLEARTSGGFSSYEQYF. The gene calls are TRBV6-4 and TRBJ2-7; 13 positions agree with TRBD2. The CDR3 is 20 amino acids. With V trimmed by 5 bases and J by 0 bases, 16 bases remained unmatched. Germline V CDR1 and CDR2: MRHNA, SNTAGT.

The CDR3 DNA reads as TGTGCCAGCAGTTTTCTGAGGTATCAGCCCCAGCATTTT. It is translated as CASSFLRYQPQHF. The V and J genes are TRBV27 and TRBJ1-5; no clear D gene. The CDR3 extends over 13 amino acids. V dropped 3 bases and J dropped 5 bases, with 8 bases sitting between them. Germline assignment: CDR1 MNHEY and CDR2 SMNVEV (reference sequence).

This chain links TRBV28 with TRBJ1-5; tentative D call: TRBD1 (5 bases). V was pared by 7 bases and J by 6 bases, with 19 bases between. The CDR3 has 15 amino acids. Germline V lookup: CDR1 MDHEN, CDR2 SYDVKM. The CDR3 DNA is TGTGCCAGCAACCCTTACGGGGGTGACAGTCAGCCCCAGCATTTT. Protein product: CASNPYGGDSQPQHF.

The chain joins TRBV29-1 to TRBJ1-4, with D unresolved. CDR3 size: 16 residues. Trimming cost V 0 bases and J 0 bases, with 11 bases left between them. From germline, CDR1 is SQVTM and CDR2 ANQGSEA. CDR3 nucleotide sequence: TGCAGCGTTGAAGATCCAAACACCCCAACTAATGAAAAACTGTTTTTT. Translating gives CSVEDPNTPTNEKLFF.